The 21 T cell receptor beta chains given below trace back to one sample, sequenced in a study of T cell responses to AZD1222 COVID-19 vaccine. Assay: immunoSEQ multiplex PCR; the TCRdb copy retains only in-frame clones and omits some. The sample shows 150,000 to 200,000 clones, roughly 87% of them seen only once. Material: peripheral blood, obtained on day 0 of AZD1222 vaccination. These receptors were obtained from an adult in good health.

This chain connects TRBV19 to TRBJ2-1; 9 nucleotides align to TRBD2. Germline V gene sequence: CDR1 LNHDA, CDR2 SQIVND (reference sequence). V gave up 6 bases and J gave up 5 bases; unmatched junction bases: 8. This CDR3 spans 15 amino acids. CDR3 residues: CASSLPGLANNEQFF. CDR3 DNA: TGTGCCAGTAGCCTACCGGGACTAGCTAACAATGAGCAGTTCTTC.

This chain connects TRBV7-6 to TRBJ2-5, with 7 bases matching TRBD1. The CDR3 consists of 15 residues. Trimming cost V 6 bases and J 0 bases; bases outside gene matches: 7. Germline V gives CDR1 SGHVS, CDR2 FNYEAQ. CDR3 DNA sequence: TGTGCCAGCAGTCCTAACAGGGGCAACCAAGAGACCCAGTACTTC. It specifies CASSPNRGNQETQYF.

The chain has TRBV7-9 and TRBJ2-7; either TRBD1 or TRBD2 may fit D (5 bases each). Germline assignment: CDR1 SEHNR and CDR2 FQNEAQ (reference sequence). Trimming stripped 3 bases from V and 3 bases from J, with 15 bases between. The CDR3 consists of 15 residues. CDR3 amino acids: CASSFGTDFDYEQYF. The DNA of the CDR3 is TGTGCCAGCAGCTTCGGGACGGACTTTGACTACGAGCAGTACTTC.

This chain joins TRBV5-5 and TRBJ2-7, with D possibly matching TRBD1 (5 bases). This CDR3 contains 15 residues. V was trimmed by 4 bases and J by 3 bases, leaving 17 bases between them. CDR1 SGHKS and CDR2 YYEKEE come from the germline V gene (reference sequence). CDR3 residues: CASSDQARTHYEQYF. The CDR3 DNA sequence: TGTGCCAGCAGCGATCAAGCCAGGACACACTACGAGCAGTACTTC.

The chain combines TRBV5-4 with TRBJ2-7; D gene uncertain. Germline loops: CDR1 SGHNT, CDR2 YYREEE (reference sequence). Trimming took 2 bases from V and 3 from J, leaving 15 bases between them. The CDR3 contains 15 residues. CDR3 loop: CASSFSQDPNYEQYF. The CDR3, as DNA: TGTGCCAGCAGCTTCTCCCAAGATCCCAACTACGAGCAGTACTTC.

V is TRBV6-4 and J is TRBJ2-1; TRBD2 matches 8 bases. Germline V gene sequence: CDR1 MRHNA, CDR2 SNTAGT. The CDR3 spans 15 residues. With 6 bases clipped from V and 0 bases from J, the junction kept 4 bases outside the gene matches. This CDR3 is CASSPLAGSYNEQFF. The CDR3 nucleotides read TGTGCCAGCAGCCCGCTAGCGGGCTCCTACAATGAGCAGTTCTTC.

V usage is TRBV10-1 and J usage is TRBJ2-2; 11 positions match TRBD2. CDR1 and CDR2 from the germline V gene are WNHNN and SYGVQD (reference sequence). This CDR3 region has 16 residues. J was trimmed by 5 bases and V by 5 bases; bases with no gene match: 7. CDR3 residues: CASSHTSGSGTGELFF. The CDR3 coding sequence is TGCGCCAGCAGTCACACTAGCGGGAGTGGGACCGGGGAGCTGTTTTTT.

V gene TRBV9 combines with J gene TRBJ2-2; 9 bases line up with TRBD1. Per the germline V gene, CDR1 is SGDLS and CDR2 is YYNGEE. V lost 0 bases to trimming and J lost 4 bases; unmatched junction nucleotides: 1. The CDR3 is 15 amino acids. This CDR3 is CASSVGQGGTGELFF. CDR3 nucleotides: TGTGCCAGCAGCGTAGGACAGGGGGGCACCGGGGAGCTGTTTTTT.

The chain employs TRBV27 and TRBJ2-1; 11 bases are shared with TRBD2. The V and J ends lost 6 bases and 3 bases, in that order; junction bases with no gene match: 7. The CDR3 is 16 residues long. Germline-derived CDR1 and CDR2 are MNHEY and SMNVEV (reference sequence). CDR3 coding DNA: TGTGCCAGCAGAACCGGACTAGCGGGTAGCTACAATGAGCAGTTCTTC. It translates to CASRTGLAGSYNEQFF.

The chain joins TRBV25-1 to TRBJ2-7; TRBD1 might be the D (5 bases). The V end lost 6 bases, the J end lost 0 bases, and 12 bases lay between the germline ends. The CDR3 spans 14 residues. The germline CDR1 and CDR2 sequences are MGHDK and SYGVNS. The DNA of the CDR3 is TGTGCCAGCAGAGGTCAGGGTAACTCCTACGAGCAGTACTTC. Translating it yields CASRGQGNSYEQYF.

The chain joins TRBV6-5 to TRBJ1-2; D is uncertain. The CDR3 is made up of 13 amino acids. Germline CDR1 MNHEY, CDR2 SVGAGI. Trimming took off 10 bases at V and 6 bases at J, with 18 bases between the two ends. The CDR3 DNA is TGTGCCACCTCGAAGGGTGGAGGGAATGGCTACACCTTC. The encoded protein is CATSKGGGNGYTF.

V usage is TRBV11-2 and J usage is TRBJ2-1; D perhaps matches TRBD2 (6 bases). Germline CDR1 and CDR2: SGHAT and FQNNGV. Trimming shortened V by 5 bases and J by 9 bases, and 29 bases separated the two germline ends. CDR3 length: 18 amino acids. In DNA, the CDR3 is TGTGCCAGCAGCCGTCATATTAGATTCGGGGACTCAGACGGTGAGCAGTTCTTC. It encodes CASSRHIRFGDSDGEQFF.

The genes are TRBV5-1 and TRBJ1-3; tentative D call: TRBD1 (5 bases). CDR1 SGHRS and CDR2 YFSETQ come from the germline V gene. The germline V and J ends were trimmed by 3 bases and 0 bases, with 19 bases remaining between them. The CDR3 contains 18 residues. CDR3 residues: CASSSSTGQLASGNTIYF. The CDR3 coding sequence is TGCGCCAGCAGCTCTTCGACCGGACAATTAGCCTCTGGAAACACCATATATTTT.

A single count supports this clone. J is TRBJ2-1 and V is TRBV5-1, with D possibly TRBD2 on 6 matching bases. The CDR3 totals 15 residues. The V end lost 4 bases, the J end lost 7 bases, and 18 bases lay between the germline ends. Germline V CDR1 and CDR2: SGHRS, YFSETQ. This CDR3 is CASSLTSPLKNEQFF. CDR3 nucleotide sequence: TGCGCCAGCAGCCTTACTAGCCCTTTAAAAAATGAGCAGTTCTTC.

The genes are TRBV30 and TRBJ2-1, with 12 bases that match TRBD2. The J segment lost 7 bases and the V segment lost 0 bases, leaving 13 bases of the junction unmatched. The V gene's germline CDR1 is GTSNPN and CDR2 SVGIG (reference sequence). The CDR3 extends over 18 amino acids. CDR3: CAWSVLRASGRASNEQFF. The CDR3, as DNA: TGTGCCTGGAGTGTCCTCCGCGCTAGCGGGAGGGCCTCGAATGAGCAGTTCTTC.

The rearrangement joins TRBV7-2 to TRBJ2-7; possibly TRBD1 or TRBD2 for D (6 bases each). The CDR3 totals 18 residues. The V and J ends lost 5 bases and 4 bases respectively, with 27 bases between them. Germline values: CDR1 SGHTA, CDR2 FQGNSA. This chain's CDR3 is CASSHKRKAGEVRYEQYF. CDR3 bases: TGTGCCAGCAGCCACAAGAGGAAGGCAGGGGAGGTGAGATACGAGCAGTACTTC. Variable domain in full (rest from reference TRBV7-2 and TRBJ2-7): GAGVSQSPSNKVTEKGKDVELRCDPISGHTALYWYRQSLGQGLEFLIYFQGNSAPDKSGLPSDRFSAERTGGSVSTLTIQRTQQEDSAVYLCASSHKRKAGEVRYEQYFGPGTRLTVT.

This chain joins TRBV29-1 and TRBJ2-7; a possible D gene is TRBD2 (6 bases). CDR1 is SQVTM, CDR2 ANQGSEA, per germline. V was cut by 7 bases and J by 2 bases, with 15 bases left in between. The CDR3 spans 13 residues. The chain's CDR3 is CSAAGTLPYEQYF. In DNA form, the CDR3 reads TGCAGCGCAGCCGGGACTCTACCCTACGAGCAGTACTTC.

The rearrangement uses TRBV7-9 and TRBJ1-1; TRBD1 is a possible D gene (5 bases). The V end lost 5 bases, the J end lost 5 bases, and 27 bases lay between the germline ends. The CDR3 consists of 18 residues. CDR1 and CDR2 (germline): SEHNR, FQNEAQ (reference sequence). DNA for the CDR3: TGTGCCAGCAGCCGGACCCGGGGGGAAGCGGGCGGGCAGACTGAAGCTTTCTTT. Its translation: CASSRTRGEAGGQTEAFF.

The chain has TRBV19 and TRBJ1-2; TRBD1 might be the D (5 bases). CDR3 length: 15 residues. Per the germline V gene, CDR1 is LNHDA and CDR2 is SQIVND (reference sequence). Trimming shortened V by 1 base and J by 8 bases, and 17 bases separated the two germline ends. The CDR3 bases are TGTGCCAGTAGTATAGGGTCCGACAGAATGGGAGGCTACACCTTC. It encodes CASSIGSDRMGGYTF.

This clone was counted once. The gene calls are TRBV28 and TRBJ1-3; 9 bases line up with TRBD1. This CDR3 is 12 amino acids long. After removal of 6 bases from V and 8 bases from J, the junction contained 2 bases not matched to a gene. The germline V gene encodes CDR1 MDHEN and CDR2 SYDVKM. In DNA form, the CDR3 reads TGTGCCAGCAGCGACAGGGGGGACACCATATATTTT. The encoded protein is CASSDRGDTIYF. Supplemented by reference TRBV28 and TRBJ1-3, the full variable domain reads DVKVTQSSRYLVKRTGEKVFLECVQDMDHENMFWYRQDPGLGLRLIYFSYDVKMKEKGDIPEGYSVSREKKERFSLILESASTNQTSMYLCASSDRGDTIYFGEGSWLTVV.

The chain uses TRBV6-5 and TRBJ2-1; 9 positions agree with TRBD1. Looked up from germline, CDR1 is MNHEY and CDR2 is SVGAGI. The CDR3 is 14 residues long. The V and J ends lost 6 bases and 5 bases, in that order; junction bases with no gene match: 5. The CDR3 spells CASRRGTGNNEQFF. The CDR3 nucleotides read TGTGCCAGCAGACGTGGGACAGGGAACAATGAGCAGTTCTTC.